This T cell receptor (beta chain) was sequenced during a study of vaccination and CD4 T cells after COVID-19. Whole-study context: For post-vaccine samples, collection took place a median about 65 days after dose two, ranging from 14 to 241. Controls had a CEFX pool, an HIV-1 Nef pool, or no peptide added.

Researchers used the Oncomine TCR Beta short-read assay to sequence DNA from cultured CD4+ T cells. TCRdb fed the PCR reads into MiXCR, producing one record per CDR3 protein. This table holds more than 20,000 distinct CDR3 sequences, approximately 39% found once. This clonotype has a single count. The antigen is not known. This CDR3 comprises 13 residues. V lost 8 bases and J 0 bases, leaving 11 bases between the germline ends. Treatment noted: roughly 11-day PBMC culture with coronavirus spike peptide pools or control peptides (ViraFEST assay). Before Alpha, Beta and Delta appeared in the US, convalescents tested positive (March–December 2020). IL-2 at about 9.3 IU/ml and peptide pools at approximately 10 ug/ml were added to PBMCs cultured at a few million per well.

The sequencing sample was made of CD4+ T cells from blood, cultured in vitro. This receptor was obtained from a human donor who had recovered from COVID-19. This chain uses TRBV12-3 or TRBV12-4 with TRBJ2-7; D remains ambiguous. The CDR3 is CASYSPSSYEQYF. The CDR3 DNA is TGTGCCAGCTATAGTCCGAGCTCCTACGAGCAGTACTTC.